This paragraph reports one T cell receptor beta chain. What it binds is not known. Germline-derived CDR1 and CDR2 are SGHTA and FQGNSA. V was trimmed by 0 bases and J by 2 bases, leaving 11 bases between them. This CDR3 comprises 16 residues. These data come from a study of OX40 agonist ivuxolimab in advanced cancers. Whole-study context: Partial responses were achieved by three patients: one hepatocellular carcinoma, two cutaneous melanoma. Points from the study as a whole: Certain nonresponders additionally had low normalized T-cell clonal expansion. Dosing at 0.1 to 3.0 mg/kg was accompanied by clonal expansion of CD4+ and CD8+ blood T cells by week 6. Among patients with partial responses at 0.1-3.0 mg/kg, clonal expansion was among the lowest.

Using immunoSEQ multiplex PCR, the repertoire was profiled, and TCRdb retains in-frame clones only, with some absent. The sample has 30,000 to 45,000 clones; approximately 80% are singletons. The V call is TRBV7-2, the J call TRBJ1-5; the D gene is possibly TRBD1 (6 bases). Material: CD4+ or CD8+ T cells sorted from blood, obtained in a trial of the OX40 agonist ivuxolimab. This sequence was found in an adult with an advanced solid tumor such as melanoma, head and neck, liver or kidney cancer. The DNA of the CDR3 is TGTGCCAGCAGCTTAGCGGGGGGCTCTGGCAATCAGCCCCAGCATTTT. This encodes CASSLAGGSGNQPQHF.